This T cell receptor beta chain was sequenced in a study of a mutant IDH1 vaccine in newly diagnosed glioma. Whole-study context: Vaccine dosing followed radiotherapy by 4-6 weeks, or accompanied temozolomide cycles.

Germline V gives CDR1 MNHNS, CDR2 SASEGT. This CDR3 contains 12 residues. Trimming shortened V by 7 bases and J by 4 bases, and 9 bases separated the two germline ends. Time point here: week 5, during vaccination. Every vaccine dose comprised 300 ug of mutant IDH1 20-mer peptide plus topical imiquimod. The protocol was immunoSEQ multiplex PCR, while the TCRdb copy is restricted to in-frame clones and leaves out a portion. The sample has tens of thousands of clones, roughly 76% seen once; the top ten hold over 10%. Study-wide results and caveats: Variations in leading peripheral T cell clonotypes appeared to have no connection with pseudoprogression.

A word on this clone: The antigen remains unidentified.

This receptor was taken from a man between 50 and 59 years old with glioma. The source was PBMCs, collected from a glioma patient whose treatment included an IDH1 peptide vaccine. The chain carries TRBV6-1 and TRBJ2-3; D remains ambiguous. The CDR3 DNA reads TGTGCCAGCATCGCCACCTCAGATACGCAGTATTTT. Translating it yields CASIATSDTQYF.